This T cell receptor (beta chain) came from a study of blood T cell repertoires in COVID-19. For the study at large: Samples taken during acute and convalescent COVID-19 were collected in the United States, Italy and Spain. PBMCs, B-cell-depleted T cells, or T cells were the source of the cDNA or gDNA that made up the material.

Per the study methods: Amplification of reference gene primers provided the estimated nucleated cell counts. Sequencing was performed with immunoSEQ multiplex PCR; in TCRdb, only in-frame clones are kept and a portion is missing. The DNA gave D and trimming, while V, J and clone size come from that table. The data show under 130,000 clones, around nine tenths seen once. V lost 3 bases and J lost 3, with 15 bases in between. Germline CDR1 reads DFQATT; CDR2 reads SNEGSKA (reference sequence). The CDR3 sequence is 15 residues long. The sequenced sample consisted of peripheral blood. The chain recombines TRBV20-1 with TRBJ1-5; maybe TRBD1 (5 bases). This clonotype originated in a human donor in a cohort sampled during active COVID-19. Here the CDR3 reads CSASKDGHSNQPQHF. As DNA, the CDR3 is TGCAGTGCTAGTAAAGACGGACACTCCAATCAGCCCCAGCATTTT.